In this sample, the clone carrying this TCR beta chain turned up once. What it binds is unknown. This entry is derived from a study of blood T cells in healthy people across ages. Whole-study results and caveats: When set beside aged donors, long-lived donors presented more naive CD4+ cells and higher diversity.

The J segment lost 4 bases and the V segment lost 6 bases, leaving 15 bases of the junction unmatched. In germline, CDR1 is MNHEY, CDR2 SMNVEV (reference sequence). This CDR3 has 17 amino acids. Together with a sample-barcoded 5' primer, a J-beta primer mix was included in a second PCR lasting about 6 to 11 cycles. TCRdb fed the 5' RACE reads into MiXCR, producing one record per CDR3 protein. The table records about 1,400,000 distinct CDR3 sequences, approximately 59% of them present only once. The sequencing input was blood. The chain links TRBV27 to TRBJ2-3, with TRBD1 matching over 8 bases. The sequence came from a man aged 18 to 35 in good health. The CDR3 sequence is CASSPLAGRGLADTQYF. The CDR3, as DNA: TGTGCCAGCAGCCCCCTGGCAGGCAGGGGGCTAGCAGATACGCAGTATTTT.